The clone carrying this T cell receptor (beta chain) occurred a few times. Its antigen is undetermined. This record comes from a study of naive and memory T cell subsets. Study findings and constraints: Gini index rose across naive, CM, EM and EMRA in CD4 and CD8. Possibly reflecting memory cells re-expressing CD45RA, a few larger clonotypes occurred in naive repertoires, especially CD8.

Two oligonucleotides, mixed equimolar, formed the beta constant-region primer covering TRBC1 and TRBC2. Four rounds of PCR amplified the ligated cDNA using nested alpha and beta constant-region primers plus SP2. A 12-nucleotide UMI and the SP2 primer were added to the cDNA 3' end by oligonucleotide ligation. TCRdb reanalysed the UMI-ligation and nested PCR reads using MiXCR and keeps one entry per CDR3 protein. This sample carries about 100,000 distinct CDR3 sequences, around 15% of them seen once, and the ten largest clones take approximately 2.6%. Cells stained for CD3, CD4, CD8, CD45RA and CD27 were sorted into four subsets. The CDR3 has 14 residues. V was pared by 5 bases and J by 5 bases, with 7 bases of the junction left unmatched. The germline gives CDR1 SGHTA, CDR2 FQGNSA.

The TCR originated in a human donor in good health. The chain links TRBV7-2 to TRBJ2-3, with 7 bases that match TRBD2. The sequencing sample was made of naive CD8+ T cells from blood. This CDR3 reads CASSHRTRGDTQYF. As DNA, the CDR3 is TGTGCCAGCAGCCACCGGACTAGAGGAGATACGCAGTATTTT.